The following is a T cell receptor (beta chain) sequence with its context. The antigen remains undetermined. Germline is not matched at one junction end, which may reflect a read error. PCR was performed using 60 Vbeta and 13 Jbeta primers. Sequencing was performed with immunoSEQ multiplex PCR; in TCRdb, only in-frame clones are kept and a portion is missing. The repertoire consists of 140,000 to 150,000 clones, with 80% occurring once and the leading ten covering under 5%. This entry is derived from a study of cytomegalovirus exposure and HLA in healthy donors. Study as a whole: For the approximately 360 genotyped donors, more than 80% fell within the Caucasian-associated ancestry cluster. Overall study findings and caveats: A classifier reportedly called cytomegalovirus status with high sensitivity and specificity.

Sequencing input: PBMCs. The source of this sequence is a middle-aged man in good health and CMV-seronegative.

CDR3 sequence: CASSQGWAGELFF. CDR3 in DNA: TGTGCCAGTAGTCAAGGGTGGGCCGGGGAGTTGTTTTTT. This chain links TRBV19 with TRBJ2-2; D may be TRBD2 (5 bases). CDR3 length: 13 amino acids. Germline values: CDR1 LNHDA, CDR2 SQIVND (reference sequence).